The T cell receptor (beta chain) described here comes from a study of T cell changes during pregnancy in multiple sclerosis. Repertoires were generated with immunoSEQ multiplex PCR, while TCRdb's copy carries only in-frame clones and drops some. In the table there are approximately 70,000 clones, around 90% of which are singletons. Germline lookup yields CDR1 SGHTA and CDR2 FQGNSA. This CDR3 has 15 residues. J lost 1 base, V lost 5 bases, and 7 bases had no gene match. The source of this sequence is a female donor in good health, enrolled as a control in a pregnancy study. The specimen was peripheral blood, collected in the first trimester of pregnancy. The genes are TRBV7-2 and TRBJ1-1; 7 nucleotides line up with TRBD1. Written as DNA, the CDR3 is TGTGCCAGCAGCCCAGGGACAGTGAGGAACACTGAAGCTTTCTTT. Translating gives CASSPGTVRNTEAFF. Combining the CDR3 with reference TRBV7-2 and TRBJ1-1 gives the whole variable domain GAGVSQSPSNKVTEKGKDVELRCDPISGHTALYWYRQSLGQGLEFLIYFQGNSAPDKSGLPSDRFSAERTGGSVSTLTIQRTQQEDSAVYLCASSPGTVRNTEAFFGQGTRLTVV.